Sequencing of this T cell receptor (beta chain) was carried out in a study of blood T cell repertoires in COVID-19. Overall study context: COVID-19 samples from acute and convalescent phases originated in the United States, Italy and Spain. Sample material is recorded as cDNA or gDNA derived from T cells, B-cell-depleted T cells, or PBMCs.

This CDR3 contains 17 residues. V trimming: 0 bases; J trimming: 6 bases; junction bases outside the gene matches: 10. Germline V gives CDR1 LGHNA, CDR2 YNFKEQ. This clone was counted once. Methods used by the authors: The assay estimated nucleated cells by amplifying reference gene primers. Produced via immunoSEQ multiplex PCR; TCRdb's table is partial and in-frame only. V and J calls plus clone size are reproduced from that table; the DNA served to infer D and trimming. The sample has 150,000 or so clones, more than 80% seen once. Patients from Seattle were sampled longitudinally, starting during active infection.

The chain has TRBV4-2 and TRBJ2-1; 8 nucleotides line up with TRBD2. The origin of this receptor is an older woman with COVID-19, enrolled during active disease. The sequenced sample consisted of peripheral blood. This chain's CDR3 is CASSQDRRGLDINEQFF. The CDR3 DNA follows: TGTGCCAGCAGCCAAGATCGTAGGGGACTAGACATCAATGAGCAGTTCTTC.